Reported below is one TCR beta chain. Its antigen remains unknown. The CDR3 spans 11 residues. Germline lookup yields CDR1 DFQATT and CDR2 SNEGSKA (reference sequence). The V gene lost 7 bases and the J gene lost 0 bases, with 6 bases spanning the gap. Primers: 60 Vbeta forward and 13 Jbeta reverse. In the original processing: An analysis that came later counted tens of millions of unique TCR beta chains, approximately 11 million shared. This table comes from immunoSEQ multiplex PCR, and its TCRdb copy is limited to in-frame clones, with some not included. The V and J calls and clone size come from that table; D and trimming were worked out from the DNA. The table includes around 170,000 clones, around 80% detected once. This entry is derived from a study of cytomegalovirus exposure and HLA in healthy donors. Overall study findings and caveats: Among donors in an Asian-associated ancestry cluster, a later analysis reportedly found fewer N-insertions than the roughly 650-donor mean. Being productive about 87% or about 30% of the time was typical of most TCR beta V segments in an earlier analysis. Under 20,000 TCR beta sequences were associated with HLA alleles at 0.05 false discovery rate in a later analysis.

The rearrangement joins TRBV20-1 to TRBJ2-5, with D possibly being TRBD1 (6 bases). The TCR originated in a woman between 40 and 50 years old in good health and CMV-seropositive. The specimen sequenced was PBMCs. CDR3 DNA sequence: TGCAGTGGGACAGACCAAGAGACCCAGTACTTC. Translated, it gives CSGTDQETQYF.